The sequence of this T cell receptor beta chain was determined in a study of blood T cell repertoires in COVID-19. V dropped 1 base and J dropped 0 bases, with 4 bases sitting between them. CDR1 LNHNV and CDR2 YYDKDF come from the germline V gene (reference sequence). The CDR3 contains 13 residues. The repertoire was sequenced with immunoSEQ multiplex PCR; TCRdb's copy has only in-frame clones and lacks some. The table shows about 98,000 clones, with around 75% occurring only once. The receptor was isolated from an older man with acute or convalescent COVID-19. What was sequenced was peripheral blood. The chain uses TRBV15 and TRBJ2-7; unclear D gene. This chain's CDR3 is CATSRGPSYEQYF. As DNA, the CDR3 is TGTGCCACCAGCAGAGGGCCCTCCTACGAGCAGTACTTC.